This T cell receptor beta chain was recovered during a study of naive and memory T cell subsets. General observations from the study: Over 90% of naive TCR sequences appeared only once, unlike memory subsets. Expression changes during T cell differentiation may affect RNA-based TCR counts. A few larger clonotypes appeared in naive repertoires, especially CD8, possibly memory cells re-expressing CD45RA. Diversity fell and Gini index rose from naive through CM, EM, EMRA. Findings for naive and memory subsets could not be checked against ground truth.

An equimolar mix of two oligonucleotides served as the beta constant-region primer for TRBC1 and TRBC2. The ligated cDNA underwent four PCR rounds using SP2 and nested alpha and beta constant-region primers. Each CDR3 protein is one row after TCRdb ran MiXCR on the UMI-ligation and nested PCR reads. This sample has around 140,000 distinct CDR3 sequences; roughly 20% occur once, and the top ten carry 0.085% to 0.11%. Germline trimming cut 2 bases from V and 6 bases from J; bases unmatched to any gene: 11. Germline V lookup: CDR1 SGHRS, CDR2 YFSETQ. The CDR3 is 15 amino acids. With regard to this clonotype: As yet, its antigen is unknown.

Material: naive CD4+ T cells from blood. V and J are TRBV5-1 and TRBJ2-7; 7 nucleotides align to TRBD1. This sequence originates from a human donor in good health. CDR3 region: CASSFGDRDLFEQYF. CDR3 nucleotide sequence: TGCGCCAGCAGCTTCGGGGACAGAGACTTGTTCGAGCAGTACTTC.